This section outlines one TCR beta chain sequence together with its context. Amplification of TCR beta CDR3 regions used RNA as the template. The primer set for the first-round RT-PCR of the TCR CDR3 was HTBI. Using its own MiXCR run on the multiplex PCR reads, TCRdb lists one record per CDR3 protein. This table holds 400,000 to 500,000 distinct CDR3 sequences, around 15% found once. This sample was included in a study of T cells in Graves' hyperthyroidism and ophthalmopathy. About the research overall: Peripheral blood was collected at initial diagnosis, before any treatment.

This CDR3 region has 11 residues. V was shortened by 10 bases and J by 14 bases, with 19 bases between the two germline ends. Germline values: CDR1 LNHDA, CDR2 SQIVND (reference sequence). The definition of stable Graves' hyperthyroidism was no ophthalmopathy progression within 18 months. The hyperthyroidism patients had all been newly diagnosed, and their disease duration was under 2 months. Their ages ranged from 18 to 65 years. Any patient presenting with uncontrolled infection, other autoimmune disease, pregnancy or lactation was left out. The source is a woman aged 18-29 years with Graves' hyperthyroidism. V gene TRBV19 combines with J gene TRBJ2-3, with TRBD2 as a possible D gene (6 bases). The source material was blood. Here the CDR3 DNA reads TGTGCCACCCATGGGGGGATTAAGACGTATTTT. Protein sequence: CATHGGIKTYF.